A single sample is the source of the 30 T cell receptor beta chains below, sequenced in a study of neurological immune-mediated disorders. Via MiXCR, TCRdb re-called the 5' RACE reads, giving one row per CDR3 protein. Among some 70,000 distinct CDR3 sequences listed, 4.5% were seen once. Sequencing used PBMCs. Receptors were obtained from a young man with multiple sclerosis.

V and J are TRBV10-3 and TRBJ1-2; D is undetermined. Trimming left V 3 bases short and J 2 bases short, with 7 bases between. Germline V gene lookup returns CDR1 ENHRY and CDR2 SYGVKD. The CDR3 covers 13 residues. The DNA of the CDR3 is TGTGCCATCAGTGATTCCCCCAACTATGGCTACACCTTC. It yields the protein CAISDSPNYGYTF.

In its sample, this clonotype was seen a few times. The rearrangement uses TRBV7-3 and TRBJ1-1; D remains ambiguous. The germline V and J ends were trimmed by 2 bases and 5 bases, with 12 bases remaining between them. Germline V gives CDR1 SGHTA, CDR2 FQGTGA. The CDR3 consists of 14 residues. The CDR3 sequence: CASSLEPIYTEAFF. The CDR3 DNA reads TGTGCCAGCAGCTTAGAACCTATCTATACTGAAGCTTTCTTT.

The table lists this clonotype with a few counts. The chain uses TRBV24-1 and TRBJ1-1, with D uncertain. Germline CDR1 and CDR2: KGHDR and SFDVKD. The CDR3 is 12 amino acids. The V end lost 4 bases, the J end lost 4 bases, and 6 bases lay between the germline ends. The chain's CDR3 is CATSERGTEAFF. The DNA of the CDR3 is TGTGCCACCAGTGAGCGGGGCACTGAAGCTTTCTTT.

This clonotype was counted at least ten times. The CDR3: CSARGPPGQAGDTIYF. The CDR3 DNA sequence: TGCAGTGCCCGCGGACCTCCGGGACAGGCCGGAGACACCATATATTTT. The rearrangement uses TRBV20-1 and TRBJ1-3, with 8 bases that match TRBD1. Unmatched junction bases numbered 18, after V lost 6 bases and J lost 8 bases. The CDR3 runs to 16 residues. CDR1 and CDR2 from the germline V gene are DFQATT and SNEGSKA (reference sequence).

The sample holds a few counts of this clonotype. The V gene is TRBV7-8, the J gene TRBJ2-3; the match to TRBD2 covers 8 bases. Trimming cost V 5 bases and J 0 bases; bases outside gene matches: 7. The length of the CDR3 is 16 residues. Germline V lookup: CDR1 SGHVS, CDR2 FQNEAQ. DNA of the CDR3: TGTGCCAGCAGCCTTAAGCGGGGGCCTAGCACAGATACGCAGTATTTT. Amino acid sequence: CASSLKRGPSTDTQYF.

This clonotype was counted between two and nine times. The V and J genes are TRBV4-1 and TRBJ1-4; TRBD1 is a possible D gene (5 bases). In germline, CDR1 is MGHRA, CDR2 YSYEKL. The CDR3 spans 13 residues. Trimming removed 4 bases from V and 10 bases from J, with 13 bases in between. DNA of the CDR3: TGCGCCAGCAGCCGGGGGGAGACTTCAAAACTGTTTTTT. The encoded protein is CASSRGETSKLFF.

This clonotype appeared many times. This chain uses TRBV2 with TRBJ1-4; D unclear. V lost 4 bases to trimming and J lost 7 bases, with 4 bases between them. The CDR3 loop spans 11 amino acids. Germline CDR1 SNHLY, CDR2 FYNNEI. In DNA, the CDR3 is TGTGCCAGCAGTGCTATTGAAAAACTGTTTTTT. Protein product: CASSAIEKLFF.

The genes are TRBV6-2 or TRBV6-3 and TRBJ1-1; D remains ambiguous. Germline V lookup: CDR1 MNHEY, CDR2 SVGEGT. Trimming removed 6 bases at V and 4 bases at J, with 21 bases between. The CDR3 covers 16 residues. This CDR3 is CASRPSHGFIGTEAFF. The DNA of the CDR3 is TGTGCCAGCAGGCCTTCCCACGGCTTTATCGGCACTGAAGCTTTCTTT.

This clonotype was seen many times. The V gene is TRBV5-1, the J gene TRBJ2-7; the match to TRBD1 covers 7 bases. The J segment lost 6 bases and the V segment lost 4 bases, leaving 4 bases of the junction unmatched. The CDR3 contains 12 residues. In germline, CDR1 is SGHRS, CDR2 YFSETQ. DNA of the CDR3: TGCGCCAGCAGCCCAAGGGGGCGCGAGCAGTACTTC. This codes for CASSPRGREQYF.

The rearrangement joins TRBV12-3 or TRBV12-4 to TRBJ2-3; D assignment may be TRBD1 or TRBD2 (5 bases each). Trimming stripped 8 bases from V and 3 bases from J, with 15 bases between. CDR3 size: 14 residues. In DNA form, the CDR3 reads TGTGCCAGCTCCTCCTCGTGGGGGACAGATACGCAGTATTTT. This sequence encodes CASSSSWGTDTQYF.

This clonotype was recorded a few times. The chain links TRBV21-1 to TRBJ1-1; the DNA was not compared with TRBD1, the D call given in the table. TRBV21-1 is deemed a pseudogene. The CDR3 totals 15 residues. The CDR3 DNA reads TGTGCCAGCCAACACAGGGGCCGAATGAACACTGAAGCTTTCTTT. The encoded protein is CASQHRGRMNTEAFF.

By share, this clonotype ranks as medium-sized. This chain links TRBV5-1 with TRBJ1-2, with 7 bases lining up with TRBD1. V trimming: 3 bases; J trimming: 8 bases; junction bases outside the gene matches: 13. The germline CDR1 and CDR2 sequences are SGHRS and YFSETQ. The CDR3 has 15 amino acids. CDR3 sequence: CASSSTGDRVEGYTF. CDR3 DNA sequence: TGCGCCAGCAGCTCCACAGGGGATCGGGTGGAAGGCTACACCTTC.

This clonotype was counted ten times or more. The genes are TRBV5-5 and TRBJ2-3; no firm D call. V was trimmed by 1 base and J by 1 base, leaving 10 bases between them. Looked up from germline, CDR1 is SGHKS and CDR2 is YYEKEE (reference sequence). The CDR3 runs 15 residues. The CDR3 DNA reads TGTGCCAGCAGCTTGACCTACTTCGGCACAGATACGCAGTATTTT. It translates to CASSLTYFGTDTQYF.

The table lists this clonotype with many counts. The J gene is TRBJ2-7, the V gene TRBV20-1; D is undetermined. Trimming shortened V by 6 bases and J by 0 bases, and 12 bases separated the two germline ends. The CDR3 runs 13 residues. Germline-derived CDR1 and CDR2 are DFQATT and SNEGSKA (reference sequence). The CDR3 coding sequence is TGCAGTGCCTTCGACACGAGCTCCTACGAGCAGTACGTC. This codes for CSAFDTSSYEQYV.

This clonotype occurred many times. The rearrangement links TRBV7-2 to TRBJ1-3, with no clear D. The CDR3 extends over 15 amino acids. Trimming left V 5 bases short and J 1 base short, with 12 bases between. The germline V gene has CDR1 SGHTA and CDR2 FQGNSA. The CDR3 protein is CASSITGYSGNTIYF. The CDR3 DNA is TGTGCCAGCAGCATTACGGGGTATTCTGGAAACACCATATATTTT.

In this sample, this clonotype turned up a few times. The junction departs from germline at one end; a sequencing error may be responsible. The V and J genes are TRBV5-1 and TRBJ1-6; 8 bases are a match to TRBD1. CDR1 and CDR2 from the germline V gene are SGHRS and YFSETQ. The CDR3 extends over 14 amino acids. Here the CDR3 reads CASSFWTGNSPLNF. The CDR3 DNA is TGCGCCAGCAGCTTCTGGACAGGGAATTCACCCCTCAACTTT.

This clonotype was seen at least ten times. The rearrangement joins TRBV4-1 to TRBJ2-5; D call uncertain. Germline CDR1 MGHRA, CDR2 YSYEKL. This CDR3 is built from 14 residues. The V end was cut by 0 bases, the J end by 1 base, with 6 bases between. The CDR3 loop is CASSQEGFQETQYF. CDR3 coding DNA: TGCGCCAGCAGCCAAGAGGGATTCCAAGAGACCCAGTACTTC.

This clonotype was seen many times. The CDR3 is CASTAPRTGELFF. DNA for the CDR3: TGTGCCAGCACGGCCCCTCGAACAGGGGAGCTGTTTTTT. The chain employs TRBV6-1 and TRBJ2-2, with no clear D. CDR1 is MNHNS and CDR2 is SASEGT in the germline V gene. The CDR3 runs to 13 residues. Trimming took off 7 bases at V and 8 bases at J, with 14 bases between the two ends.

This clonotype was detected many times. The V gene is TRBV5-1, the J gene TRBJ1-1; D unresolved. Trimming took off 6 bases at V and 5 bases at J, with 17 bases between the two ends. CDR3 length: 14 amino acids. CDR1 SGHRS and CDR2 YFSETQ come from the germline V gene. The CDR3 region has the DNA TGCGCCAGCACAATACGCGGAAGACGGACTGAAGCTTTCTTT. Translated: CASTIRGRRTEAFF.

This clonotype occurred many times. V usage is TRBV4-1 and J usage is TRBJ1-4; D is unresolved. From germline, CDR1 is MGHRA and CDR2 YSYEKL. The CDR3 is made up of 14 amino acids. The germline V and J ends were trimmed by 4 bases and 8 bases, with 14 bases remaining between them. As DNA, the CDR3 is TGCGCCAGCAGCCGCAATCGGGTGGTAGAAAAACTGTTTTTT. Translation: CASSRNRVVEKLFF.

This clonotype was seen many times. The chain couples TRBV9 to TRBJ1-5; D unclear. CDR3 length equals 13 residues. Trimming removed 2 bases at V and 4 bases at J, with 7 bases between. Per germline, CDR1 SGDLS and CDR2 YYNGEE. CDR3 region: CASSVTGNQPQHF. CDR3 nucleotide sequence: TGTGCCAGCAGCGTGACCGGGAATCAGCCCCAGCATTTT. The whole variable domain, filled in from reference TRBV9 and TRBJ1-5, reads DSGVTQTPKHLITATGQRVTLRCSPRSGDLSVYWYQQSLDQGLQFLIQYYNGEERAKGNILERFSAQQFPDLHSELNLSSLELGDSALYFCASSVTGNQPQHFGDGTRLSIL.

This clonotype was counted ten times or more. The V call is TRBV6-1, the J call TRBJ1-1; D may be TRBD1 (6 bases). CDR1 MNHNS and CDR2 SASEGT come from the germline V gene. V was shortened by 5 bases and J by 3 bases, with 13 bases between the two germline ends. CDR3 length: 14 amino acids. CDR3 nucleotide sequence: TGTGCCAGCAGTTTAGCTACAGGGTACACTGAAGCTTTCTTT. Its translation is CASSLATGYTEAFF.

This clonotype was picked up many times. This chain links TRBV5-1 with TRBJ2-7, with D unresolved. Trimming removed 4 bases at V and 5 bases at J, with 13 bases between. CDR1 is SGHRS, CDR2 YFSETQ, per germline. The CDR3 consists of 13 residues. CDR3 sequence: CASSEQILDEQYF. CDR3 DNA sequence: TGCGCCAGCAGCGAACAGATCCTCGACGAGCAGTACTTC.

This clonotype was seen many times. The chain recombines TRBV11-2 with TRBJ2-5, with D hard to call. Germline lookup yields CDR1 SGHAT and CDR2 FQNNGV. V was trimmed by 1 base and J by 5 bases, leaving 8 bases between them. There are 13 residues in the CDR3. DNA of the CDR3: TGTGCCAGCAGCTTAGGACATGGGGAGACCCAGTACTTC. Translating it yields CASSLGHGETQYF.

The V gene is TRBV12-3 or TRBV12-4, the J gene TRBJ1-3; D uncertain. This CDR3 has 14 amino acids. The V and J ends lost 4 bases and 0 bases respectively, with 7 bases between them. The CDR3 coding sequence is TGTGCCAGCAGTTCCGGACTCTCTGGAAACACCATATATTTT. Translation: CASSSGLSGNTIYF.

The chain recombines TRBV20-1 with TRBJ2-1, with 7 bases that match TRBD2. The CDR3 is made up of 15 amino acids. V trimming: 0 bases; J trimming: 11 bases; junction bases outside the gene matches: 13. Germline V gives CDR1 DFQATT, CDR2 SNEGSKA (reference sequence). The chain's CDR3 is CSARDPSGAGIQQFF. The CDR3 DNA sequence: TGCAGTGCTAGAGATCCCAGCGGGGCGGGTATACAGCAGTTCTTC.

CDR3 in DNA: TGTGCCAGCAGCTTAGTTAATGGAGTCCAAGAGACCCAGTACTTC. Residues: CASSLVNGVQETQYF. The chain has TRBV7-8 and TRBJ2-5; D gene unclear. CDR1 is SGHVS, CDR2 FQNEAQ, per germline. V shed 1 base and J shed 1 base, with 10 bases lying between them. The CDR3 totals 15 residues.

This clonotype was recorded many times. This chain uses TRBV14 with TRBJ1-1, with 8 bases that match TRBD1. CDR3 size: 17 residues. Germline trimming cut 5 bases from V and 0 bases from J; bases unmatched to any gene: 11. Germline lookup yields CDR1 SGHDN and CDR2 FVKESK. CDR3 coding DNA: TGTGCCAGCAGCACCCCGTCTGACAGGGGACTGAACACTGAAGCTTTCTTT. This encodes CASSTPSDRGLNTEAFF.

The table lists this clonotype with many counts. The chain is built from TRBV7-9 and TRBJ2-1; 12 positions agree with TRBD2. Germline V lookup: CDR1 SEHNR, CDR2 FQNEAQ (reference sequence). The CDR3 is 15 residues long. V lost 5 bases to trimming and J lost 5 bases; unmatched junction nucleotides: 4. The DNA of the CDR3 is TGTGCCAGCAGCCCCCGACTAGCGGGAGACAATGAGCAGTTCTTC. Protein: CASSPRLAGDNEQFF.

This clonotype was recorded many times. CDR3 DNA: TGTGCCATCAGCCAGGGGTCTCATGGCTACACCTTC. Its protein is CAISQGSHGYTF. This rearrangement joins TRBV10-3 to TRBJ1-2; a weak D match, TRBD1 (6 bases). This CDR3 contains 12 residues. The V gene lost 6 bases and the J gene lost 6 bases, with 11 bases spanning the gap. Germline V CDR1 and CDR2: ENHRY, SYGVKD.